Presented here are 16 T cell receptor beta chains from one specimen sequenced in a study of cytomegalovirus exposure and HLA in healthy donors. Primers for the PCR totalled 60 Vbeta and 13 Jbeta. TCRdb's copy holds only in-frame clones and misses some; the assay was immunoSEQ multiplex PCR. The repertoire consists of some 130,000 clones, with over 65% occurring once and the leading ten covering 1% to 1.5%. The sequenced material came from PBMCs. These receptor sequences come from a man aged 50 to 59 in good health and CMV-seronegative.

This sequence joins TRBV5-5 and TRBJ2-5, with TRBD1 as a possible D gene (6 bases). CDR1 and CDR2 (germline): SGHKS, YYEKEE (reference sequence). This CDR3 contains 13 residues. The V end lost 5 bases, the J end lost 0 bases, and 8 bases lay between the germline ends. The CDR3 sequence is CASRTGYQETQYF. CDR3 coding DNA: TGTGCCAGCAGGACAGGATACCAAGAGACCCAGTACTTC. Combining the CDR3 with reference TRBV5-5 and TRBJ2-5 gives the whole variable domain DAGVTQSPTHLIKTRGQQVTLRCSPISGHKSVSWYQQVLGQGPQFIFQYYEKEERGRGNFPDRFSARQFPNYSSELNVNALLLGDSALYLCASRTGYQETQYFGPGTRLLVL.

The V and J genes are TRBV15 and TRBJ2-1, with 7 bases fitting TRBD2. Germline loops: CDR1 LNHNV, CDR2 YYDKDF (reference sequence). V shed 1 base and J 6 bases; nucleotides not matched to a gene: 15. This CDR3 region has 18 residues. In DNA, the CDR3 is TGTGCCACCAGCAGAGGGGGTCTTAGGCGGGAGAGGGTCAATGAGCAGTTCTTC. Residues: CATSRGGLRRERVNEQFF. Complete variable domain (other parts from reference TRBV15 and TRBJ2-1): DAMVIQNPRYQVTQFGKPVTLSCSQTLNHNVMYWYQQKSSQAPKLLFHYYDKDFNNEADTPDNFQSRRPNTSFCFLDIRSPGLGDTAMYLCATSRGGLRRERVNEQFFGPGTRLTVL.

The chain combines TRBV7-3 with TRBJ2-3; 10 bases agree with TRBD2. The germline gives CDR1 SGHTA, CDR2 FQGTGA. CDR3 length equals 16 residues. V was clipped by 1 base and J by 3 bases; unmatched bases: 4. The CDR3 nucleotides read TGTGCCAGCAGCTTAAGCGGACTAGCGGCAACAGATACGCAGTATTTT. It is translated as CASSLSGLAATDTQYF.

This clone was counted only a few times. The rearrangement uses TRBV7-9 and TRBJ2-3; 9 bases fit TRBD1. The CDR3 consists of 15 residues. Per the germline V gene, CDR1 is SEHNR and CDR2 is FQNEAQ (reference sequence). V lost 4 bases, J lost 1 base, and 3 bases stayed unmatched. The CDR3 DNA reads TGTGCCAGCAGCTCGAGGACAGGGGGCACAGATACGCAGTATTTT. Residues: CASSSRTGGTDTQYF.

The chain has TRBV7-8 and TRBJ2-7, with 9 nucleotides matching TRBD2. This CDR3 comprises 15 residues. The V gene end was trimmed by 0 bases and the J gene end by 2 bases; junction bases not matched to a gene: 2. Germline CDR1 reads SGHVS; CDR2 reads FQNEAQ. The CDR3 protein is CASSLATSGAYEQYF. CDR3 coding DNA: TGTGCCAGCAGCTTAGCGACTAGCGGTGCCTACGAGCAGTACTTC.

This rearrangement joins TRBV12-2 to TRBJ1-1. TRBV12-2 is listed as a pseudogene. The CDR3 spans 15 residues. The CDR3 nucleotides read TGTGCAAGTCTGCCCCACCCGGTTAAGAACACTGAAGCTTTCTTT. It codes for CASLPHPVKNTEAFF.

The rearrangement links TRBV7-6 to TRBJ2-3; 12 bases fit TRBD2. Germline V lookup: CDR1 SGHVS, CDR2 FNYEAQ. The CDR3 has 15 residues. The junction had 2 bases not matched to a gene; V was cut back by 3 bases and J by 4 bases. CDR3 sequence (DNA): TGTGCCAGCAGCTTCGCTAGCGGGAGGGCAGATACGCAGTATTTT. It translates to CASSFASGRADTQYF.

This clone was seen only once. This sequence joins TRBV27 and TRBJ2-7; 10 bases agree with TRBD2. The length of the CDR3 is 19 residues. The junction had 15 bases not matched to a gene; V was cut back by 4 bases and J by 0 bases. CDR1 and CDR2 from the germline V gene are MNHEY and SMNVEV (reference sequence). This CDR3 reads CASSYPGRLAGDFSYEQYF. The CDR3 region has the DNA TGTGCCAGCAGTTACCCTGGTAGGCTAGCGGGAGATTTCTCCTACGAGCAGTACTTC.

V is TRBV5-1 and J is TRBJ2-1; D perhaps matches TRBD1 (5 bases). This CDR3 contains 15 residues. Trimming stripped 3 bases from V and 0 bases from J, with 10 bases between. Per germline, CDR1 SGHRS and CDR2 YFSETQ. The CDR3 protein is CASSSQGSSYNEQFF. As DNA, the CDR3 is TGCGCCAGCAGCTCCCAGGGCAGCTCCTACAATGAGCAGTTCTTC.

This chain connects TRBV7-9 to TRBJ1-3; 11 bases are shared with TRBD1. The CDR3 sequence is 15 residues long. The J segment lost 4 bases and the V segment lost 6 bases, leaving 5 bases of the junction unmatched. The V gene's germline CDR1 is SEHNR and CDR2 FQNEAQ (reference sequence). CDR3 sequence: CASSKDRGPGNTIYF. DNA for the CDR3: TGTGCCAGCAGTAAGGACAGGGGGCCAGGAAACACCATATATTTT. Based on the CDR3 plus reference TRBV7-9 and TRBJ1-3, the full variable domain is DTGVSQNPRHKITKRGQNVTFRCDPISEHNRLYWYRQTLGQGPEFLTYFQNEAQLEKSRLLSDRFSAERPKGSFSTLEIQRTEQGDSAMYLCASSKDRGPGNTIYFGEGSWLTVV.

V and J are TRBV11-3 and TRBJ1-2, with 9 nucleotides matching TRBD1. The CDR3 spans 17 residues. The germline gives CDR1 SGHNT, CDR2 YENEEA. The ends lost 6 bases at V and 0 bases at J; junction bases unmatched: 11. The CDR3 coding sequence is TGTGCCAGCAGTCGAATGGGACAGGGAGGGACTAACTATGGCTACACCTTC. Residues: CASSRMGQGGTNYGYTF.

This clone was detected only a few times. V and J are TRBV4-3 and TRBJ2-1, with 8 bases identical to TRBD2. After removal of 1 base from V and 10 bases from J, the junction contained 0 bases not matched to a gene. The CDR3 covers 12 residues. Germline values: CDR1 LGHNA, CDR2 YSLEER. The CDR3 loop reads CASSQAGGEQFF. The CDR3 bases are TGCGCCAGCAGCCAAGCGGGAGGGGAGCAGTTCTTC.

This clone was found a few times. The V call is TRBV5-6, the J call TRBJ1-2; 10 bases are a match to TRBD1. With 4 bases clipped from V and 7 bases from J, the junction kept 13 bases outside the gene matches. Germline assignment: CDR1 SGHDT and CDR2 YYEEEE. The CDR3 length is 16 residues. The CDR3 DNA is TGTGCCAGCAGCCCTTTGACAGGGGGCTTAACCGGTGGCTACACCTTC. Protein sequence: CASSPLTGGLTGGYTF.

The V gene is TRBV19, the J gene TRBJ2-1; TRBD2 matches at 7 bases. CDR1 and CDR2 from the germline V gene are LNHDA and SQIVND (reference sequence). V lost 6 bases to trimming and J lost 3 bases; unmatched junction nucleotides: 8. This CDR3 is built from 15 residues. The CDR3 DNA reads as TGTGCCAGTAGGGAAACGAGCGGGAACTACAATGAGCAGTTCTTC. Translating it yields CASRETSGNYNEQFF.

V gene TRBV18 combines with J gene TRBJ2-7; 12 bases agree with TRBD1. The V and J ends lost 5 bases and 5 bases, in that order; junction bases with no gene match: 4. The V gene's germline CDR1 is KGHSH and CDR2 LQKENI. CDR3 size: 14 residues. CDR3 nucleotides: TGTGCCAGCTCAAGAGGGACAGGGGGCCACGAGCAGTACTTC. It is translated as CASSRGTGGHEQYF. The variable domain in full, completed from reference TRBV18 and TRBJ2-7, reads NAGVMQNPRHLVRRRGQEARLRCSPMKGHSHVYWYRQLPEEGLKFMVYLQKENIIDESGMPKERFSAEFPKEGPSILRIQQVVRGDSAAYFCASSRGTGGHEQYFGPGTRLTVT.

This clone was counted a few times. Different DNA sequences within this sample yield the same CDR3. The chain uses TRBV6-6 and TRBJ2-5; 8 nucleotides line up with TRBD1. CDR1 is MNHNY and CDR2 is SVGAGI in the germline V gene (reference sequence). This CDR3 contains 15 residues. V shed 3 bases, J shed 2 bases, and the junction held 5 bases outside the gene matches. The CDR3 is CASSYPDRGQETQYF. Here the CDR3 DNA reads TGTGCCAGCAGTTATCCTGACAGGGGTCAAGAGACCCAGTACTTC.